These 8 T cell receptor beta chains were all obtained from the same sample, sequenced in a study of blood T cell repertoires in COVID-19. TCRdb's table, derived via immunoSEQ multiplex PCR, lists solely in-frame clones and lacks some. The sample shows about 60,000 clones, 65% to 85% of them seen only once. Material: peripheral blood. Receptors originate from a woman in her sixties or seventies with acute or convalescent COVID-19.

This clone has only a few counts. The chain carries TRBV2 and TRBJ2-7; 12 bases are a match to TRBD2. V lost 3 bases and J lost 6; bases outside the gene matches: 3. The CDR3 has 14 amino acids. CDR1 is SNHLY and CDR2 is FYNNEI in the germline V gene. For the CDR3, the DNA is TGTGCCAGCAGTGAGACGACTAGCGGGGGCGAGCAGTACTTC. Encoded protein: CASSETTSGGEQYF.

The chain joins TRBV24-1 to TRBJ2-5; D is perhaps TRBD2 (6 bases). V was shortened by 3 bases and J by 4 bases, with 23 bases between the two germline ends. Germline V gene sequence: CDR1 KGHDR, CDR2 SFDVKD. The CDR3 length is 18 residues. DNA for the CDR3: TGTGCCACCAGTGATGGCGGGACTTCAGAAGGGTTTATAGAGACCCAGTACTTC. Residues: CATSDGGTSEGFIETQYF.

V gene TRBV6-5 combines with J gene TRBJ2-5; TRBD1 is a possible D gene (6 bases). The CDR3 is made up of 16 amino acids. CDR1 and CDR2 (germline): MNHEY, SVGAGI. V lost 0 bases and J lost 5, with 16 bases in between. CDR3 DNA sequence: TGTGCCAGCAGTTACTCGAGTTGGGTAGGGGGTGAGACCCAGTACTTC. Its translation: CASSYSSWVGGETQYF.

This clone appeared once. V gene TRBV7-3 combines with J gene TRBJ2-3, with D possibly TRBD2 on 5 matching bases. V was shortened by 1 base and J by 4 bases, with 6 bases between the two germline ends. CDR1 SGHTA and CDR2 FQGTGA come from the germline V gene. CDR3 length: 13 residues. This CDR3 reads CASSLRGSDTQYF. For the CDR3, the DNA is TGTGCCAGCAGCTTAAGAGGGTCAGATACGCAGTATTTT.

This chain uses TRBV28 with TRBJ1-5; TRBD1 aligns across 10 bases. With V trimmed by 6 bases and J by 4 bases, 3 bases remained unmatched. The CDR3 has 14 amino acids. From germline, CDR1 is MDHEN and CDR2 SYDVKM. As DNA, the CDR3 is TGTGCCAGCAGCGTGGACAGGGGGAATCAGCCCCAGCATTTT. Translating it yields CASSVDRGNQPQHF.

This clone was found a few times. The CDR3 nucleotides are TGTGCCAGCTCACCACCGGAGGAACCCACAATCAAGACCCAGTACTTC. Translation gives CASSPPEEPTIKTQYF. V is TRBV18 and J is TRBJ2-5, with D tentatively TRBD2 (5 bases). Germline V CDR1 and CDR2: KGHSH, LQKENI. This CDR3 has 16 amino acids. The V end lost 0 bases, the J end lost 6 bases, and 17 bases lay between the germline ends.

This chain links TRBV6-4 with TRBJ1-6, with D uncertain. From germline, CDR1 is MRHNA and CDR2 SNTAGT. The CDR3 loop spans 13 amino acids. V lost 6 bases, J lost 8 bases, and 11 bases lay in between. The CDR3 DNA follows: TGTGCCAGCAGCATAACAGCTGATTCACCCCTCCACTTT. Translation gives CASSITADSPLHF.

The genes are TRBV3-1 (or the pseudogene TRBV3-2) and TRBJ1-1; a possible D gene is TRBD1 (5 bases). Germline CDR1 reads LGHDT; CDR2 reads YNNKEL (reference sequence). The V gene lost 2 bases and the J gene lost 5 bases, with 12 bases spanning the gap. The CDR3 covers 14 residues. CDR3 amino acids: CASSQLDGGTEAFF. The DNA for the CDR3 is TGTGCCAGCAGCCAACTCGACGGGGGGACTGAAGCTTTCTTT.